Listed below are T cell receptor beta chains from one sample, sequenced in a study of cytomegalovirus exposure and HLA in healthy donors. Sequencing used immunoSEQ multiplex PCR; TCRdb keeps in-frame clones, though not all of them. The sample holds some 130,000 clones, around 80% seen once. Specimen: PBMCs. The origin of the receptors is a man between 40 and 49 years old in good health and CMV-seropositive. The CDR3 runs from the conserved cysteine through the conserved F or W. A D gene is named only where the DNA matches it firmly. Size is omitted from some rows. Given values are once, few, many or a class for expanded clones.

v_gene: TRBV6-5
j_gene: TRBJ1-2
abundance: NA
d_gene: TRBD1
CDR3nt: TGTGCCAGCCGACAGGGGGCGGACTATGGCTACACCTTC
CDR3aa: CASRQGADYGYTF

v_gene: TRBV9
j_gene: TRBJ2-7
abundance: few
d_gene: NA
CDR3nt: TGTGCCAGCAGCGTAGCGGCGGGTATAGGCTACGAGCAGTACTTC
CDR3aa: CASSVAAGIGYEQYF

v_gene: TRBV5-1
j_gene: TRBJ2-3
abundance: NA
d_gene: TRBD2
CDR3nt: TGCGCCAGCAGCGCCCGACTAGCGGGAGGGACAGATACGCAGTATTTT
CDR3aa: CASSARLAGGTDTQYF

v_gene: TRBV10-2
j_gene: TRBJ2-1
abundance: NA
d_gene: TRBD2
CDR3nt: TGCGCCAGTCGACTAGCGGCCTCCTACAATGAGCAGTTCTTC
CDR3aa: CASRLAASYNEQFF

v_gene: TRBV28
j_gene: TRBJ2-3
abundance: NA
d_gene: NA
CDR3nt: TGTGCCACCCTGCGACACCCTAAGGATACGCAGTATTTT
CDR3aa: CATLRHPKDTQYF

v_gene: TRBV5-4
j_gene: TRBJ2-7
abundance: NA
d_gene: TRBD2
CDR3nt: TGTGCCAGCAGCATAACTAGCGTAAGCTCCTACGAGCAGTACTTC
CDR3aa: CASSITSVSSYEQYF

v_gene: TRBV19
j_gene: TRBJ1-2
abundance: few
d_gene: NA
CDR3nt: TGTGCCAGTAGTATAGAGGCGGGGGTGGCTGGCTACACCTTC
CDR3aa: CASSIEAGVAGYTF

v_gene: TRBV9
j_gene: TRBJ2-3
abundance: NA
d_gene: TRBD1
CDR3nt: TGTGCCAGCAGCGTAGCTTGGGGACAGGGTGGTACAGATACGCAGTATTTT
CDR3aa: CASSVAWGQGGTDTQYF

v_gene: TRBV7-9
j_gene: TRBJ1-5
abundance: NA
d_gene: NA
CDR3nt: TGTGCCAGCAGCTTAAAGGAGAATCAGCCCCAGCATTTT
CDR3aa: CASSLKENQPQHF

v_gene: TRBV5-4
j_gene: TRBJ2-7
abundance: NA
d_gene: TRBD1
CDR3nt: TGTGCCAGCAGCTCCAGGACAGGGGTCTACGAGCAGTACTTC
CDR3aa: CASSSRTGVYEQYF

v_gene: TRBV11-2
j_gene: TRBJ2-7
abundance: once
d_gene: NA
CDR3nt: TGTGCCAGCAGCTTAACGAGGGACTCCTACGAGCAGTACTTC
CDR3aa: CASSLTRDSYEQYF

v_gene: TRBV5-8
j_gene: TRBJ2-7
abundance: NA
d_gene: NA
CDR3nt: TGTGCCAGCAGCTTACGGGCGGGGACAGCCGAGCAGTACTTC
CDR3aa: CASSLRAGTAEQYF

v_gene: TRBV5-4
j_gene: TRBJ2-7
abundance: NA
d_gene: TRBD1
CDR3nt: TGTGCCAGCGGGGACAGGGACCTTCTATACGAGCAGTACTTC
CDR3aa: CASGDRDLLYEQYF

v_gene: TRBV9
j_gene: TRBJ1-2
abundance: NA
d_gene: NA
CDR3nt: TGTGCCAGCAGTGAAGGGGGAGGCTACACCTTC
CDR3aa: CASSEGGGYTF

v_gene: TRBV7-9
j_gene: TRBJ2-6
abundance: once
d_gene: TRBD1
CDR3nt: TGTGCCAGCAGCTTAGGGGACAGTCTCTCTGGGGCCAACGTCCTGACTTTC
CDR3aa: CASSLGDSLSGANVLTF

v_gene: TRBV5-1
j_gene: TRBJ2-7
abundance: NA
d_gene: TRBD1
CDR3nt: TGCGCCAGCAGCTTGGGACAGGGGGAGACCTACGAGCAGTACTTC
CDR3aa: CASSLGQGETYEQYF

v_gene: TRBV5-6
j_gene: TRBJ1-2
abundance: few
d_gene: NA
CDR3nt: TGTGCCAGCGGGGACACCGCTAACTATGGCTACACCTTC
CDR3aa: CASGDTANYGYTF

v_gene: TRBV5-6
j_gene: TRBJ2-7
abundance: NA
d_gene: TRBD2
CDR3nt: TGTGCCAGCAGCTTGGAAGTCCGGGAGGTCGCCTACGAGCAGTACTTC
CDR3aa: CASSLEVREVAYEQYF

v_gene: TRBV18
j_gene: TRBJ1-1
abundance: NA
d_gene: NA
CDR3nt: TGTGCCAGCTCACCAGACAGACTTAACACTGAAGCTTTCTTT
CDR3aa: CASSPDRLNTEAFF

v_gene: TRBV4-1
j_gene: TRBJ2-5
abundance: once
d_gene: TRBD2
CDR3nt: TGCGCCAGCAGCCAAACCCCAAGCGGGGGGTACCAAGAGACCCAGTACTTC
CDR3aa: CASSQTPSGGYQETQYF

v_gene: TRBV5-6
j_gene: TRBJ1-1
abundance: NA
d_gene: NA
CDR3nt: TGTGCCAGCGTAACCCAAGGTGACTGGAACACTGAAGCTTTCTTT
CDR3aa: CASVTQGDWNTEAFF

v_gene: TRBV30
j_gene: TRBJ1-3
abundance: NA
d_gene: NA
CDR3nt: TGTGCCTGGAGTGTACGCGGCGGCGGCTCTGGAAACACCATATATTTT
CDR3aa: CAWSVRGGGSGNTIYF